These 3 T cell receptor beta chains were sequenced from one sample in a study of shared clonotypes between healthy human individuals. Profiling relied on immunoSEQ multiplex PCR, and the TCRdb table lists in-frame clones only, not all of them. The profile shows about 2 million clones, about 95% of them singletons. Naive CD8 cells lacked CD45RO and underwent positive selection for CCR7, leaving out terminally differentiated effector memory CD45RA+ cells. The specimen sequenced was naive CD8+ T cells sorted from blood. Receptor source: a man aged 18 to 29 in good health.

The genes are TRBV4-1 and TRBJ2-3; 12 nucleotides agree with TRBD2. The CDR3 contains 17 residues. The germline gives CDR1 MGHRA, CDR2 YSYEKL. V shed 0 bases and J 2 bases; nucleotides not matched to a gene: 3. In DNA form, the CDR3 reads TGCGCCAGCAGCCAAGAGACTAGCGGGGGCGACACAGATACGCAGTATTTT. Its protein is CASSQETSGGDTDTQYF.

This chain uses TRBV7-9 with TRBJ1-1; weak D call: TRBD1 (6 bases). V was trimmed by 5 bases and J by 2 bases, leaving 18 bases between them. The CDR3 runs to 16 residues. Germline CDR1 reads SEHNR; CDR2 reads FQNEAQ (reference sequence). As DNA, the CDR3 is TGTGCCAGCAGCGTAACAGGGAGGCGGGATAACACTGAAGCTTTCTTT. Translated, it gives CASSVTGRRDNTEAFF.

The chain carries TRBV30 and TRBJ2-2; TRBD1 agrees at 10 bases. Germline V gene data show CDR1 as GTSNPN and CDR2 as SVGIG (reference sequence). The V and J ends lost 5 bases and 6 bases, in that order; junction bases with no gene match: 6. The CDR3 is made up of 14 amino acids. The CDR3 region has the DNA TGTGCCTGGGGAGCGGGACAGGGGCCCGGGGAGCTGTTTTTT. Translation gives CAWGAGQGPGELFF.